This T cell receptor (beta chain) was sequenced during a study of blood T cell repertoires in COVID-19. Turning to the study itself: The analysed material was cDNA or gDNA that came from T cells, B-cell-depleted T cells, or PBMCs.

Germline values: CDR1 SGDLS, CDR2 YYNGEE. Trimming removed 0 bases from V and 0 bases from J; junction bases left unmatched: 0. There are 15 residues in the CDR3. In the source study's methods: Reference gene primer amplification in the assay estimated nucleated cell counts. Sequencing was performed with immunoSEQ multiplex PCR; in TCRdb, only in-frame clones are kept and a portion is missing. V and J calls and clone size are copied from that table; D and trimming were computed from the DNA. The sample includes 150,000 to 200,000 clones, approximately 90% of them seen just once. The specimen was peripheral blood. The sequence was obtained from a man aged 18 to 29 with active or convalescent COVID-19. The rearrangement links TRBV9 to TRBJ1-3, with TRBD1 matching over 7 bases. CDR3: CASSVGQGSGNTIYF. The DNA of the CDR3 is TGTGCCAGCAGCGTAGGACAGGGCTCTGGAAACACCATATATTTT. Full variable domain (outside the CDR3, taken from reference TRBV9 and TRBJ1-3): DSGVTQTPKHLITATGQRVTLRCSPRSGDLSVYWYQQSLDQGLQFLIQYYNGEERAKGNILERFSAQQFPDLHSELNLSSLELGDSALYFCASSVGQGSGNTIYFGEGSWLTVV.